The 10 T cell receptor beta chains given below trace back to one sample, sequenced in a study of blood T cell repertoires in COVID-19. Clones were sequenced by immunoSEQ multiplex PCR, and TCRdb holds only the in-frame ones, with some missing. The sample has about 150,000 clones; roughly 86% are singletons. Sequenced input: peripheral blood. The source is a woman between 50 and 59 years old with acute or convalescent COVID-19.

The V gene is TRBV27, the J gene TRBJ1-2; the match to TRBD1 covers 10 bases. The CDR3 length is 13 residues. CDR1 MNHEY and CDR2 SMNVEV come from the germline V gene (reference sequence). J lost 8 bases, V lost 4 bases, and 4 bases had no gene match. The CDR3: CASSSDRGLGYTF. The CDR3 nucleotides are TGTGCCAGCAGTTCTGACAGGGGGCTGGGCTACACCTTC.

J is TRBJ2-2 and V is TRBV7-7; 12 nucleotides align to TRBD2. The germline gives CDR1 SSHAT, CDR2 FNYEAQ (reference sequence). This CDR3 has 19 residues. Trimming at V came to 3 bases and at J to 3 bases, leaving 11 bases not matched to a gene. CDR3 coding DNA: TGTGCCAGCAGCTTCCGACTAGCGGGAGAATTTGATGACACCGGGGAGCTGTTTTTT. It codes for CASSFRLAGEFDDTGELFF.

The chain is built from TRBV6-1 and TRBJ1-3; tentative D call: TRBD1 (6 bases). V was pared by 1 base and J by 5 bases, with 12 bases between. The CDR3 runs to 15 residues. Germline loops: CDR1 MNHNS, CDR2 SASEGT. The CDR3 bases are TGTGCCAGCAGTGAAGGGGGGGGGCGTAGAAACACCATATATTTT. Its protein is CASSEGGGRRNTIYF.

The rearrangement links TRBV5-1 to TRBJ2-2, with D perhaps matching TRBD2 (5 bases). Germline loops: CDR1 SGHRS, CDR2 YFSETQ. The V end lost 0 bases, the J end lost 5 bases, and 8 bases lay between the germline ends. The CDR3 covers 14 residues. CDR3 residues: CASSLDERTGELFF. The CDR3 nucleotides are TGCGCCAGCAGCTTGGATGAGCGGACCGGGGAGCTGTTTTTT.

The chain uses TRBV9 and TRBJ1-1, with a weak D call TRBD1 (6 bases). CDR1 and CDR2 (germline): SGDLS, YYNGEE. The V end was cut by 0 bases, the J end by 3 bases, with 12 bases between. This CDR3 is 15 amino acids long. In nucleotides, the CDR3 is TGTGCCAGCAGCGTAGATACAGGGCCGGACACTGAAGCTTTCTTT. This sequence encodes CASSVDTGPDTEAFF. The variable domain in full, completed from reference TRBV9 and TRBJ1-1, reads DSGVTQTPKHLITATGQRVTLRCSPRSGDLSVYWYQQSLDQGLQFLIQYYNGEERAKGNILERFSAQQFPDLHSELNLSSLELGDSALYFCASSVDTGPDTEAFFGQGTRLTVV.

The chain couples TRBV6-5 to TRBJ1-1, with TRBD1 matching over 8 bases. The CDR3 is 15 amino acids. The trim removed 4 bases at V and 0 bases at J, leaving 4 bases unmatched. The germline V gene has CDR1 MNHEY and CDR2 SVGAGI. In DNA form, the CDR3 reads TGTGCCAGCAGTTCCGAGACAGGGGTGAACACTGAAGCTTTCTTT. It is translated as CASSSETGVNTEAFF.

The V gene is TRBV6-1, the J gene TRBJ1-2, with 7 bases matching TRBD1. The V gene end was trimmed by 2 bases and the J gene end by 0 bases; junction bases not matched to a gene: 9. CDR1 and CDR2 (germline): MNHNS, SASEGT. The CDR3 loop spans 17 amino acids. The DNA of the CDR3 is TGTGCCAGCAGTGAATCAATCGGGACAGTCTCTAACTATGGCTACACCTTC. As protein: CASSESIGTVSNYGYTF.

This chain links TRBV7-8 with TRBJ2-1, with 12 bases lining up with TRBD2. Losses at the gene ends were 1 base for V and 2 bases for J; bases not matched to a gene: 3. Germline V lookup: CDR1 SGHVS, CDR2 FQNEAQ. This CDR3 comprises 17 residues. CDR3 DNA: TGTGCCAGCAGCTTAGGACTAGCGGGAGCCCCCTACAATGAGCAGTTCTTC. It codes for CASSLGLAGAPYNEQFF.

This chain links TRBV3-1 (or the pseudogene TRBV3-2) with TRBJ1-2; TRBD1 might be the D (5 bases). The V end was cut by 1 base, the J end by 8 bases, with 14 bases between. The CDR3 spans 14 residues. Germline CDR1 and CDR2: LGHDT and YNNKEL (reference sequence). This chain's CDR3 is CASSQVDSGRGYTF. The CDR3, as DNA: TGTGCCAGCAGCCAAGTGGATTCAGGGCGCGGCTACACCTTC.

V gene TRBV5-4 combines with J gene TRBJ2-7, with TRBD2 matching 10 bases. There are 15 residues in the CDR3. In germline, CDR1 is SGHNT, CDR2 YYREEE (reference sequence). V lost 1 base and J lost 2; bases outside the gene matches: 3. In DNA, the CDR3 is TGTGCCAGCAGCTTGTTAACTAGCGGGGCCTACGAGCAGTACTTC. Translated, it gives CASSLLTSGAYEQYF.